This TCR beta chain stems from a study of T cell responses to AZD1222 COVID-19 vaccine. Overall study findings and caveats: With two AZD1222 doses given, Spike-specific TCR breadth and depth both rose. Among spike-specific TCRs, nearly half reportedly target unmutated variant regions. Baseline seropositivity characterized only six AZD1222 recipients. The donor cohort was predominantly white British with a female majority, and clonal diversity may have been underestimated.

Sequenced by immunoSEQ multiplex PCR; TCRdb stores in-frame clones only, minus some. Counted here are around 140,000 clones, 85% occurring once; the ten biggest clones make up approximately 8%. Concerning this clone: The antigen is undetermined.

The CDR3 extends over 15 amino acids. The germline V gene has CDR1 LNHDA and CDR2 SQIVND (reference sequence). V dropped 3 bases and J dropped 7; count of bases not matched to a gene: 6. The starting material was peripheral blood, obtained 28 days after the second dose of the MenACWY control vaccine. This clonotype originated in an adult who received the MenACWY meningococcal vaccine as a control. V is TRBV19 and J is TRBJ2-5; 12 bases fit TRBD1. CDR3 protein: CASSIRDRGLVTQYF. As DNA, the CDR3 is TGTGCCAGTAGTATCCGGGACAGGGGGCTGGTGACCCAGTACTTC.